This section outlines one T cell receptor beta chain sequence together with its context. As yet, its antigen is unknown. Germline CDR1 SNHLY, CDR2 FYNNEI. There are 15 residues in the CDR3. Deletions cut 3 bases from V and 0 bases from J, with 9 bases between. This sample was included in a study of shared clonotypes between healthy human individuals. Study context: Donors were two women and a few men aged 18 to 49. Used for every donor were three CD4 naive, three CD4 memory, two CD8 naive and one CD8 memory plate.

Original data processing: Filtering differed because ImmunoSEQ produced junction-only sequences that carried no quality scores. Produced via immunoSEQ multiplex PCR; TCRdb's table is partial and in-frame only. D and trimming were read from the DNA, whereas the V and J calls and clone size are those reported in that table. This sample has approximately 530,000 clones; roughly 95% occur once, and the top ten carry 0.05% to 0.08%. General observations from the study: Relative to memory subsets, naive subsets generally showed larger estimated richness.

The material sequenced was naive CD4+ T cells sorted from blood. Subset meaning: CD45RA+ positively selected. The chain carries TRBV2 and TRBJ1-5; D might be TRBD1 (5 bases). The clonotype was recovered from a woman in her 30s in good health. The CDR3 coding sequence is TGTGCCAGCAGTGATGTGACAGTTAGCAATCAGCCCCAGCATTTT. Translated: CASSDVTVSNQPQHF.